The 14 T cell receptor beta chains listed next were all sequenced from one sample in a study of shared clonotypes between healthy human individuals. The data were produced by immunoSEQ multiplex PCR, yet TCRdb's version contains in-frame clones alone and is incomplete. The sample includes about 1.5 million clones, more than 95% of them seen just once. The material sequenced was naive CD4+ T cells sorted from blood. Subset reported: CD45RA+ positively selected. These receptors came from a man aged 30 to 45 in good health.

The gene calls are TRBV30 and TRBJ1-1; 7 bases match TRBD1. With 2 bases clipped from V and 8 bases from J, the junction kept 5 bases outside the gene matches. Per germline, CDR1 GTSNPN and CDR2 SVGIG (reference sequence). The CDR3 totals 12 residues. CDR3 sequence reads: CAWSNRGSEAFF. CDR3 coding DNA: TGTGCCTGGAGTAACAGGGGCTCGGAAGCTTTCTTT.

The gene calls are TRBV6-5 and TRBJ2-7; 8 bases are a match to TRBD1. Looked up from germline, CDR1 is MNHEY and CDR2 is SVGAGI. This CDR3 region has 13 residues. Trimming took 5 bases from V and 6 from J; bases not matched to a gene: 6. The DNA for the CDR3 is TGTGCCAGCAGTATTAGCAGGGGGCTCGAGCAGTACTTC. Residues: CASSISRGLEQYF.

The V and J genes are TRBV9 and TRBJ1-2, with D possibly matching TRBD1 (5 bases). CDR3 length: 15 amino acids. With 4 bases removed from V and 0 bases from J, the gap between germline ends came to 13 bases. The V gene's germline CDR1 is SGDLS and CDR2 YYNGEE. CDR3 DNA: TGTGCCAGCAGCCTACTCACGGGGGCTAACTATGGCTACACCTTC. This translates into CASSLLTGANYGYTF.

CDR3 sequence (DNA): TGTGCCAGTAGTATGCGCAAAGCTAGCGGGGCTAGTTTCAATGAGCAGTTCTTC. Amino acids: CASSMRKASGASFNEQFF. This sequence joins TRBV19 and TRBJ2-1, with TRBD2 matching 9 bases. The V and J ends lost 3 bases and 6 bases, in that order; junction bases with no gene match: 15. The CDR3 has 18 residues. In germline, CDR1 is LNHDA, CDR2 SQIVND (reference sequence).

V and J are TRBV15 and TRBJ2-1; 10 positions match TRBD1. The trim removed 4 bases at V and 10 bases at J, leaving 7 bases unmatched. This CDR3 is built from 14 residues. CDR1 is LNHNV and CDR2 is YYDKDF in the germline V gene (reference sequence). The DNA for the CDR3 is TGTGCCACCAGCACGGGGACAGGGGTTGGGGAGCAGTTCTTC. Its protein product is CATSTGTGVGEQFF.

This rearrangement joins TRBV27 to TRBJ1-4; a possible D gene is TRBD1 (6 bases). V was cut by 3 bases and J by 7 bases, with 9 bases left in between. Germline V gene sequence: CDR1 MNHEY, CDR2 SMNVEV (reference sequence). The CDR3 has 13 amino acids. CDR3 in DNA: TGTGCCAGCAGTTTTGAGGGGGGTGAAAAACTGTTTTTT. Protein: CASSFEGGEKLFF.

Notes on this clone: The same CDR3 can be traced to other DNA sequences in this sample. V is TRBV10-1 and J is TRBJ2-7; D gene ambiguous. The length of the CDR3 is 12 residues. Between the trimmed V and J ends, which lost 0 bases and 7 bases, there was a span of 7 bases. Looked up from germline, CDR1 is WNHNN and CDR2 is SYGVQD (reference sequence). The chain's CDR3 is CASSESAREQYF. The CDR3 nucleotides are TGCGCCAGCAGTGAGTCAGCCCGGGAGCAGTACTTC.

As regards this clone: Other DNA sequences in this sample translate to the same CDR3. The gene calls are TRBV9 and TRBJ2-7; 9 bases map to TRBD2. Germline CDR1 is SGDLS and CDR2 is YYNGEE. Trimming removed 0 bases from V and 4 bases from J; junction bases left unmatched: 5. The CDR3 loop spans 15 amino acids. The CDR3 bases are TGTGCCAGCAGCGTAGCGTGGACTAGCGATTACGAGCAGTACTTC. Its protein product is CASSVAWTSDYEQYF.

Turning to this clone: This specimen includes other DNA sequences encoding the same CDR3. The CDR3 loop reads CASSLVGNQPQHF. The CDR3 nucleotides are TGTGCCAGCAGTTTAGTAGGCAATCAGCCCCAGCATTTT. This chain connects TRBV28 to TRBJ1-5; D gene ambiguous. This CDR3 spans 13 amino acids. The V end lost 2 bases, the J end lost 2 bases, and 4 bases lay between the germline ends. Germline loops: CDR1 MDHEN, CDR2 SYDVKM.

On this clone itself: Relative to the germline gene, one junction end is altered; a read error may explain this. The V gene is TRBV5-1, the J gene TRBJ1-1, with a tentative D call TRBD1 (6 bases). CDR3 size: 12 residues. Germline values: CDR1 SGHRS, CDR2 YFSETQ. The CDR3 region is CASSPTGVEVFF. CDR3 nucleotide sequence: TGCGCCAGCAGCCCGACAGGTGTCGAAGTTTTCTTT.

The V call is TRBV11-2, the J call TRBJ1-2; TRBD1 matches 10 bases. CDR1 and CDR2 from the germline V gene are SGHAT and FQNNGV. There are 14 residues in the CDR3. With V trimmed by 1 base and J by 7 bases, 3 bases remained unmatched. CDR3: CASSLGGQGVGYTF. The CDR3 coding sequence is TGTGCCAGCAGCTTAGGTGGACAGGGGGTTGGCTACACCTTC.

The chain employs TRBV28 and TRBJ2-7, with 8 bases that match TRBD1. The CDR3 is 15 amino acids. The junction had 11 bases not matched to a gene; V was cut back by 7 bases and J by 3 bases. CDR1 MDHEN and CDR2 SYDVKM come from the germline V gene. This chain's CDR3 is CASTTSGTGIYEQYF. CDR3 bases: TGTGCCAGCACCACCTCGGGGACAGGTATCTACGAGCAGTACTTC.

This rearrangement joins TRBV28 to TRBJ1-1; D remains ambiguous. Trimming shortened V by 2 bases and J by 11 bases, and 15 bases separated the two germline ends. CDR3 length: 13 amino acids. Germline CDR1 and CDR2: MDHEN and SYDVKM. For the CDR3, the DNA is TGTGCCAGCAGTTTAGGGGTGGCGGTTCCTGCTTTCTTT. Translating it yields CASSLGVAVPAFF. The entire variable domain, with the rest obtained from reference TRBV28 and TRBJ1-1, is as follows: DVKVTQSSRYLVKRTGEKVFLECVQDMDHENMFWYRQDPGLGLRLIYFSYDVKMKEKGDIPEGYSVSREKKERFSLILESASTNQTSMYLCASSLGVAVPAFFGQGTRLTVV.

This chain links TRBV19 with TRBJ1-2, with TRBD1 matching 7 bases. This CDR3 has 13 residues. Germline values: CDR1 LNHDA, CDR2 SQIVND (reference sequence). Trimming at V came to 7 bases and at J to 7 bases, leaving 9 bases not matched to a gene. CDR3 nucleotide sequence: TGTGCCAGTATTCCGACAGGGTGCTGTGGCTACACCTTC. It yields the protein CASIPTGCCGYTF.